The following is a T cell receptor beta chain sequence with its context. Germline CDR1 is SGHNT and CDR2 is YENEEA. The length of the CDR3 is 15 residues. V was pared by 5 bases and J by 5 bases, with 15 bases between. The record originates from a study of blood T cell repertoires in COVID-19. Original methodology: From reference gene primer amplification, estimates of nucleated cell counts were derived. Sequencing used immunoSEQ multiplex PCR; TCRdb keeps in-frame clones, though not all of them. Clone size and V and J calls were adopted from that table, with D and trimming inferred from the DNA. The repertoire holds roughly 92,000 clones, with approximately 88% as singletons.

The clonotype comes from a woman of 80 years or more with active or convalescent COVID-19. The material sequenced was peripheral blood. The rearrangement uses TRBV11-3 and TRBJ1-4; D is unclear. This CDR3 is CASSPGGQTNEKLFF. CDR3 nucleotide sequence: TGTGCCAGCAGCCCTGGTGGGCAGACGAATGAAAAACTGTTTTTT.